What follows are 14 T cell receptor beta chains derived from one specimen sequenced in a study of OX40 agonist ivuxolimab in advanced cancers. Measured with immunoSEQ multiplex PCR; TCRdb has only the in-frame clones, and not every one. This table has 25,000 to 35,000 clones, around 80% appearing once. This material consisted of CD4+ or CD8+ T cells sorted from blood, taken in a trial of the OX40 agonist ivuxolimab. All receptors come from an adult with an advanced solid tumor such as melanoma, head and neck, liver or kidney cancer.

The chain recombines TRBV5-4 with TRBJ2-3; possibly TRBD1 for D (5 bases). Germline CDR1 is SGHNT and CDR2 is YYREEE (reference sequence). This CDR3 contains 14 residues. Trimming removed 4 bases from V and 3 bases from J, with 12 bases in between. The CDR3: CASSPGQGTDTQYF. The CDR3 nucleotides read TGTGCCAGCAGCCCCGGGCAGGGTACAGATACGCAGTATTTT.

The gene calls are TRBV5-1 and TRBJ2-3; D unresolved. Germline CDR1 reads SGHRS; CDR2 reads YFSETQ. This CDR3 is 14 amino acids long. V gave up 2 bases and J gave up 2 bases, with 9 bases separating them. CDR3 coding DNA: TGCGCCAGCAGCTTCCAAGCACCCACAGATACGCAGTATTTT. Translation gives CASSFQAPTDTQYF.

The chain has TRBV23-1 and TRBJ2-7, with a weak D call TRBD1 (6 bases). TRBV23-1 is an open reading frame, and its role is uncertain. This CDR3 is built from 15 residues. Between the trimmed V and J ends, which lost 3 bases and 9 bases, there was a span of 21 bases. The CDR3 DNA is TGCGCCAGCAGTCATACAGACAGGTGCTACGATGGGCAGTACTTC. Translation: CASSHTDRCYDGQYF.

CDR3 nucleotide sequence: TGTGCCAGTAGTATTCTGGGGAGCGAGCAGTACTTC. Translated, it gives CASSILGSEQYF. The genes are TRBV19 and TRBJ2-7, with D possibly being TRBD2 (5 bases). Germline V gene lookup returns CDR1 LNHDA and CDR2 SQIVND (reference sequence). CDR3 size: 12 residues. V lost 3 bases to trimming and J lost 6 bases, with 9 bases between them.

This clone was seen once. This rearrangement joins TRBV10-2 to TRBJ2-5, with D possibly matching TRBD1 (6 bases). Near its end, the DNA agrees better with TRBJ2-7, so the J call may be wrong. The CDR3 consists of 12 residues. The germline V gene encodes CDR1 WSHSY and CDR2 SAAADI. CDR3 in amino acids: CASSVIGGEQYF. The CDR3, as DNA: TGCGCCAGCAGTGTCATAGGGGGCGAGCAGTACTTC.

The chain joins TRBV10-3 to TRBJ2-7, with 9 nucleotides matching TRBD1. Germline assignment: CDR1 ENHRY and CDR2 SYGVKD. The ends lost 4 bases at V and 3 bases at J; junction bases unmatched: 7. The length of the CDR3 is 15 residues. As DNA, the CDR3 is TGTGCCATCAGTGCGCCACAGGGGGCGTTCTACGAGCAGTACTTC. It translates to CAISAPQGAFYEQYF.

This clone turned up a few times. The V call is TRBV6-1, the J call TRBJ1-5; the match to TRBD1 covers 10 bases. The germline V gene encodes CDR1 MNHNS and CDR2 SASEGT. Unmatched junction bases numbered 4, after V lost 7 bases and J lost 7 bases. This CDR3 is built from 13 residues. In DNA, the CDR3 is TGTGCCAGCAAGGACAGGGGGATACAGCCCCAGCATTTT. Translated, it gives CASKDRGIQPQHF.

This chain links TRBV5-1 with TRBJ2-7, with D tentatively TRBD1 (5 bases). CDR1 is SGHRS, CDR2 YFSETQ, per germline. V lost 0 bases to trimming and J lost 7 bases, with 14 bases between them. The CDR3 contains 14 residues. The CDR3 region has the DNA TGCGCCAGCAGCTTGGTAGGGGCCCAGGAGGAGCAGTACTTC. It is translated as CASSLVGAQEEQYF.

On this clone itself: The CDR3 ends on some other residue instead of the conserved phenylalanine or tryptophan, so this is likely a read error. J is TRBJ2-7 and V is TRBV20-1; D is possibly TRBD1 (6 bases). The CDR3 totals 11 residues. The germline V gene has CDR1 DFQATT and CDR2 SNEGSKA (reference sequence). The CDR3 nucleotides read TGCAGGTCGACAGGCGCCTACGAGCAGTACCTC. The encoded protein is CRSTGAYEQYL.

V is TRBV14 and J is TRBJ2-7, with 12 nucleotides matching TRBD2. Germline-derived CDR1 and CDR2 are SGHDN and FVKESK. Trimming at V came to 3 bases and at J to 3 bases, leaving 6 bases not matched to a gene. The CDR3 is 16 amino acids. CDR3 coding DNA: TGTGCCAGCAGCCATCAGACTAGCGGGGGTAACTACGAGCAGTACTTC. Protein: CASSHQTSGGNYEQYF.

This clone has a single count. This chain links TRBV18 with TRBJ2-1; D ambiguous. Trimming cost V 2 bases and J 7 bases, with 15 bases left between them. The CDR3 spans 15 residues. The V gene's germline CDR1 is KGHSH and CDR2 LQKENI. The CDR3 loop reads CASSPGAVLDNEQFF. The DNA for the CDR3 is TGTGCCAGCTCACCAGGAGCCGTCCTGGATAATGAGCAGTTCTTC.

The rearrangement links TRBV30 to TRBJ2-3; TRBD2 agrees at 8 bases. CDR3 length: 15 amino acids. V shed 4 bases, J shed 1 base, and the junction held 7 bases outside the gene matches. Germline CDR1 and CDR2: GTSNPN and SVGIG (reference sequence). DNA for the CDR3: TGTGCCTGGACCTCTGGGCGGGGGGGCACAGATACGCAGTATTTT. Translating gives CAWTSGRGGTDTQYF.

The rearrangement joins TRBV5-5 to TRBJ2-1; D not resolved. This CDR3 has 14 residues. CDR1 and CDR2 (germline): SGHKS, YYEKEE (reference sequence). The ends were cut back, 6 bases at V and 5 bases at J, with 15 bases in the middle. DNA for the CDR3: TGTGCCAGCACGGTTAGTAACAGAAACAATGAGCAGTTCTTC. Protein product: CASTVSNRNNEQFF.

This clone was found once. This chain uses TRBV11-2 with TRBJ2-7; possible D gene TRBD2, 6 bases. Per the germline V gene, CDR1 is SGHAT and CDR2 is FQNNGV. This CDR3 spans 14 amino acids. Trimming cost V 1 base and J 0 bases, with 7 bases left between them. CDR3 region: CASSLVGSSYEQYF. CDR3 bases: TGTGCCAGCAGCTTAGTCGGGAGCTCCTACGAGCAGTACTTC. Full variable domain (remainder filled in from reference TRBV11-2 and TRBJ2-7): EAGVAQSPRYKIIEKRQSVAFWCNPISGHATLYWYQQILGQGPKLLIQFQNNGVVDDSQLPKDRFSAERLKGVDSTLKIQPAKLEDSAVYLCASSLVGSSYEQYFGPGTRLTVT.